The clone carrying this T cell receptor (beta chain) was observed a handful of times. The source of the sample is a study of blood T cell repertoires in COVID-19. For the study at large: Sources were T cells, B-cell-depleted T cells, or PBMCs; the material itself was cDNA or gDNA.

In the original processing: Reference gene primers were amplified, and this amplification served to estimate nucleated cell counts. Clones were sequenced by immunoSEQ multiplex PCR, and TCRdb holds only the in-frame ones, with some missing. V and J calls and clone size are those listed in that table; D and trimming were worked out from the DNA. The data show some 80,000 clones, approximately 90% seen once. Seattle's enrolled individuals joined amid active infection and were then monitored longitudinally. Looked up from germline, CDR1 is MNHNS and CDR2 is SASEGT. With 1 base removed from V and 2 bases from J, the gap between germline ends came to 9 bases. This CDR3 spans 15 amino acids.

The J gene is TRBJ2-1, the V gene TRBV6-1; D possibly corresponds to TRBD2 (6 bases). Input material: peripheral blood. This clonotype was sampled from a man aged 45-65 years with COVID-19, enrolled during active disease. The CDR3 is CASSEGTIPYNEQFF. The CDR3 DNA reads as TGTGCCAGCAGTGAAGGGACTATCCCCTACAATGAGCAGTTCTTC.